These T cell receptor beta chains were read from a single sample in a study of shared clonotypes between healthy human individuals. Using immunoSEQ multiplex PCR, the repertoire was profiled, and TCRdb retains in-frame clones only, with some absent. The sample has about 680,000 clones, about 90% seen once. What was sequenced was naive CD8+ T cells sorted from blood. Receptors originate from a young man in good health. CDR3s include the opening cysteine and the closing phenylalanine or tryptophan. A D gene is named only where the DNA matches it firmly. The size field is filled for only some rows; it gives once, few, many or a size class.

TRBV29-1	.	TRBJ2-4	.	CSVEGLQGGDIQYF	TGCAGCGTTGAAGGACTGCAGGGAGGCGACATTCAGTACTTC
TRBV10-2	.	TRBJ2-1	.	CASSKKLRGSSYNEQFF	TGCGCCAGCAGCAAAAAACTTAGGGGGAGCTCCTACAATGAGCAGTTCTTC
TRBV5-4	TRBD2	TRBJ2-7	.	CASSSGLDNYEQYF	TGTGCCAGCAGCTCGGGACTAGATAACTACGAGCAGTACTTC
TRBV9	TRBD2	TRBJ2-1	.	CASSPRTSGRAGEQFF	TGTGCCAGCAGCCCTCGGACTAGCGGGAGGGCCGGGGAGCAGTTCTTC
TRBV29-1	.	TRBJ2-5	.	CSGGQFQETQYF	TGCAGCGGGGGGCAGTTCCAAGAGACCCAGTACTTC
TRBV29-1	.	TRBJ1-4	.	CSVSQTNEKLFF	TGCAGCGTCTCCCAGACGAATGAAAAACTGTTTTTT
TRBV6-1	TRBD2	TRBJ2-1	.	CASSEELAGYNEQFF	TGTGCCAGCAGTGAAGAACTAGCGGGATACAATGAGCAGTTCTTC
TRBV5-1	.	TRBJ2-7	.	CASSLSRSTYEQYF	TGCGCCAGCAGCTTGTCTAGGTCGACCTACGAGCAGTACTTC
TRBV6-1	.	TRBJ2-5	.	CASSVIGETQYF	TGTGCCAGCAGTGTTATAGGAGAGACCCAGTACTTC
TRBV7-6	.	TRBJ2-3	.	CASSLYRPGGGTDTQYF	TGTGCCAGCAGCTTATATCGGCCTGGCGGGGGCACAGATACGCAGTATTTT
TRBV7-9	TRBD1	TRBJ1-2	.	CASSSGRQGMSYGYTF	TGTGCCAGCAGCTCCGGAAGACAGGGCATGAGCTATGGCTACACCTTC
TRBV9	TRBD2	TRBJ2-3	.	CASSPPPGLAGDTQYF	TGTGCCAGCAGCCCTCCACCGGGACTAGCGGGAGATACGCAGTATTTT
TRBV25-1	.	TRBJ2-7	.	CASPPVGGRLTYEQYF	TGTGCCAGCCCTCCGGTCGGGGGGCGTCTGACCTACGAGCAGTACTTC
TRBV27	TRBD1	TRBJ2-7	once	CASSSLLRDRAYEQYF	TGTGCCAGCAGTTCGCTTCTACGGGACAGGGCGTACGAGCAGTACTTC
TRBV6-1	TRBD2	TRBJ2-7	.	CASSQLAGGYEQYF	TGTGCCAGCAGCCAACTAGCGGGAGGCTACGAGCAGTACTTC
TRBV30	TRBD2	TRBJ2-5	.	CAWSVLHRLAGGVVQETQYF	TGTGCCTGGAGTGTGTTGCATCGGCTAGCGGGAGGGGTAGTGCAAGAGACCCAGTACTTC
TRBV5-1	.	TRBJ2-7	.	CASSTGTSYEQYF	TGCGCCAGCAGCACCGGGACATCCTACGAGCAGTACTTC
TRBV11-2	.	TRBJ2-7	.	CASSLRDGARSYEQYF	TGTGCCAGCAGCCTCAGGGACGGGGCCCGATCCTACGAGCAGTACTTC
TRBV7-6	TRBD1	TRBJ2-3	.	CASSLLTGSSTDTQYF	TGTGCCAGCAGCTTACTGACAGGGAGTTCCACAGATACGCAGTATTTT
TRBV7-8	.	TRBJ1-3	.	CASSPRAGPGNTIYF	TGTGCCAGCAGCCCACGAGCAGGGCCTGGAAACACCATATATTTT
TRBV28	.	TRBJ1-5	.	CASSLSTLNQPQHF	TGTGCCAGCAGTTTGTCCACACTCAATCAGCCCCAGCATTTT
TRBV11-2	.	TRBJ2-1	.	CASSLAYNEQFF	TGTGCCAGCAGCTTAGCTTACAATGAGCAGTTCTTC
TRBV7-9	.	TRBJ1-2	.	CASSKGMVTEARDYGYTF	TGTGCCAGCAGCAAGGGAATGGTAACAGAAGCGCGTGACTATGGCTACACCTTC